Each of the 28 T cell receptor beta chains below was sequenced from the same sample in a study of blood T cell repertoires in COVID-19 (dated by TCRdb to 2019 to 2021). Library generation was performed with the immunoSEQ multiplex PCR assay. TCRdb holds this immuneACCESS table with in-frame rearrangements only. Some clones are missing; in checked studies, unresolved V genes explain under half, and the rest has no known cause. Present in this sample are more than 150,000 clones, roughly 90% of which were seen just once. About 3% of the sample lies in the top ten. Sequencing was performed on peripheral blood. Every receptor here comes from a man aged 60-69 years with acute or convalescent COVID-19.

V is TRBV10-3 and J is TRBJ1-1, with D tentatively TRBD1 (5 bases). The V gene's germline CDR1 is ENHRY and CDR2 SYGVKD. V was shortened by 7 bases and J by 1 base, with 10 bases between the two germline ends. The CDR3 consists of 13 residues. CDR3 sequence reads: CAITGGRNTEAFF. CDR3 nucleotide sequence: TGTGCCATCACTGGGGGGAGGAACACTGAAGCTTTCTTT.

The chain has TRBV18 and TRBJ2-7; possibly TRBD2 for D (5 bases). The CDR3 loop spans 14 amino acids. Trimming stripped 2 bases from V and 5 bases from J, with 13 bases between. Germline CDR1 is KGHSH and CDR2 is LQKENI. The CDR3 DNA reads as TGTGCCAGCTCACCAAGGACCTTCGGGGACGAGCAGTACTTC. Protein: CASSPRTFGDEQYF.

CDR3 in amino acids: CASSQEGSRVLSGNTIYF. The CDR3 bases are TGTGCCAGCAGCCAAGAGGGTAGCCGAGTACTCTCTGGAAACACCATATATTTT. The chain employs TRBV4-2 and TRBJ1-3; D is unresolved. Germline V CDR1 and CDR2: LGHNA, YNFKEQ. The CDR3 runs to 18 residues. The V end lost 0 bases, the J end lost 0 bases, and 15 bases lay between the germline ends.

The chain has TRBV3-1 (or the pseudogene TRBV3-2) and TRBJ1-2, with D possibly being TRBD1 (5 bases). The CDR3 has 13 residues. Germline lookup yields CDR1 LGHDT and CDR2 YNNKEL (reference sequence). The germline V and J ends were trimmed by 1 base and 5 bases, with 8 bases remaining between them. The chain's CDR3 is CASSQVHRYGYTF. CDR3 sequence (DNA): TGTGCCAGCAGCCAAGTACACAGGTATGGCTACACCTTC.

The rearrangement uses TRBV6-2 or TRBV6-3 and TRBJ1-6; D not resolved. V was clipped by 0 bases and J by 7 bases, with 22 bases between them. Germline CDR1 is MNHEY and CDR2 is SVGEGT. The length of the CDR3 is 19 residues. CDR3 in amino acids: CASSYSVLRALVENSPLHF. The CDR3 DNA reads as TGTGCCAGCAGTTACTCCGTCTTGAGGGCCTTGGTGGAGAATTCACCCCTCCACTTT.

This clone was seen once. V gene TRBV29-1 combines with J gene TRBJ2-3; D may be TRBD2 (7 bases). The CDR3 length is 14 residues. The V end was cut by 7 bases, the J end by 2 bases, with 16 bases between. Germline lookup yields CDR1 SQVTM and CDR2 ANQGSEA. CDR3: CSAEGGGNTDTQYF. CDR3 coding DNA: TGCAGCGCCGAAGGGGGGGGAAACACAGATACGCAGTATTTT.

This chain uses TRBV7-2 with TRBJ1-2; TRBD1 might be the D (5 bases). This CDR3 has 13 residues. Trimming shortened V by 4 bases and J by 6 bases, and 12 bases separated the two germline ends. Looked up from germline, CDR1 is SGHTA and CDR2 is FQGNSA. CDR3: CASSSRQTHGYTF. DNA of the CDR3: TGTGCCAGCAGCTCGCGACAGACACATGGCTACACCTTC.

V is TRBV6-5 and J is TRBJ1-2; 11 bases are shared with TRBD1. V shed 5 bases and J 4 bases; nucleotides not matched to a gene: 6. CDR3 size: 15 residues. Germline V lookup: CDR1 MNHEY, CDR2 SVGAGI. The CDR3 nucleotides are TGTGCCAGCAGTCTTGGACAGGGGGCGGGCTATGGCTACACCTTC. Translation: CASSLGQGAGYGYTF.

The chain has TRBV9 and TRBJ2-5; 12 bases align to TRBD2. CDR1 is SGDLS and CDR2 is YYNGEE in the germline V gene. The CDR3 covers 14 residues. V trimming: 3 bases; J trimming: 4 bases; junction bases outside the gene matches: 1. CDR3 protein: CASSALAGGETQYF. The CDR3 nucleotides read TGTGCCAGCAGCGCACTAGCGGGGGGAGAGACCCAGTACTTC.

This clone was found a few times. The J gene is TRBJ1-6, the V gene TRBV4-2; D unresolved. Germline loops: CDR1 LGHNA, CDR2 YNFKEQ. The CDR3 has 16 amino acids. The V end was cut by 1 base, the J end by 9 bases, with 16 bases between. The CDR3 protein is CASSQAHVARGSPLHF. CDR3 nucleotides: TGTGCCAGCAGCCAAGCACACGTCGCGAGAGGTTCACCCCTCCACTTT.

The chain combines TRBV10-3 with TRBJ2-2; TRBD1 matches at 8 bases. Germline CDR1 ENHRY, CDR2 SYGVKD. V shed 0 bases and J 8 bases; nucleotides not matched to a gene: 8. CDR3 length: 16 amino acids. The CDR3 sequence is CAISESMQGAKGELFF. The CDR3 DNA reads as TGTGCCATCAGTGAGTCGATGCAGGGGGCGAAGGGGGAGCTGTTTTTT.

The genes are TRBV6-5 and TRBJ1-5, with D possibly matching TRBD1 (5 bases). V shed 4 bases and J shed 6 bases, with 13 bases lying between them. The CDR3 has 14 residues. Germline CDR1 is MNHEY and CDR2 is SVGAGI. This CDR3 is CASSSGLGSQPQHF. The CDR3 DNA reads TGTGCCAGCAGTTCGGGACTCGGGAGTCAGCCCCAGCATTTT.

The chain combines TRBV4-1 with TRBJ2-2, with D perhaps matching TRBD1 (7 bases). The CDR3 sequence is 16 residues long. Trimming cost V 0 bases and J 7 bases, with 15 bases left between them. From germline, CDR1 is MGHRA and CDR2 YSYEKL. DNA for the CDR3: TGCGCCAGCAGCCAAGAATATCAGGGGGGAGACGGGGAGCTGTTTTTT. Residues: CASSQEYQGGDGELFF.

This chain connects TRBV5-6 to TRBJ2-3; the match to TRBD2 covers 8 bases. CDR3 length: 19 amino acids. Germline V CDR1 and CDR2: SGHDT, YYEEEE. The V gene end was trimmed by 4 bases and the J gene end by 4 bases; junction bases not matched to a gene: 20. CDR3 sequence: CASSPRYLGLSGGADTQYF. For the CDR3, the DNA is TGTGCCAGCAGCCCCCGATACCTTGGACTAAGCGGGGGTGCAGATACGCAGTATTTT.

The chain uses TRBV5-5 and TRBJ2-7; D uncertain. The germline V and J ends were trimmed by 0 bases and 4 bases, with 5 bases remaining between them. CDR3 length: 12 residues. CDR1 SGHKS and CDR2 YYEKEE come from the germline V gene (reference sequence). Written as DNA, the CDR3 is TGTGCCAGCAGCTTGGACAATTACGAGCAGTACTTC. It specifies CASSLDNYEQYF.

V and J are TRBV5-1 and TRBJ2-3; D is uncertain. The CDR3 loop spans 14 amino acids. Germline CDR1 reads SGHRS; CDR2 reads YFSETQ. Trimming pared 0 bases from V and 5 bases from J, leaving 10 bases between. The CDR3 sequence: CASSLVGHRDTQYF. The CDR3 region has the DNA TGCGCCAGCAGCTTGGTAGGTCACAGAGATACGCAGTATTTT.

CDR3 DNA sequence: TGCGCCAGCAGTGAGGCCTCTGGGCGGGGGACCGACAATGAGCAGTTCTTC. As protein: CASSEASGRGTDNEQFF. The genes are TRBV10-2 and TRBJ2-1; 7 nucleotides agree with TRBD2. V lost 2 bases and J lost 5; bases outside the gene matches: 12. There are 17 residues in the CDR3. Germline values: CDR1 WSHSY, CDR2 SAAADI.

V is TRBV3-1 (or the pseudogene TRBV3-2) and J is TRBJ1-2; perhaps TRBD1 as D (6 bases). CDR3 length: 16 amino acids. V was pared by 0 bases and J by 4 bases, with 15 bases between. Germline assignment: CDR1 LGHDT and CDR2 YNNKEL (reference sequence). The CDR3 spells CASSQDWKGGTYGYTF. CDR3 DNA: TGTGCCAGCAGCCAAGATTGGAAGGGGGGGACCTATGGCTACACCTTC.

The chain carries TRBV6-1 and TRBJ1-3; no reliable D call. The CDR3 extends over 12 amino acids. The germline CDR1 and CDR2 sequences are MNHNS and SASEGT. V dropped 3 bases and J dropped 7 bases, with 7 bases sitting between them. CDR3 amino acids: CASSDTRNTIYF. DNA of the CDR3: TGTGCCAGCAGTGATACCCGGAACACCATATATTTT.

This clone was detected a few times. The rearrangement uses TRBV4-1 and TRBJ2-7; a possible D gene is TRBD2 (6 bases). The V gene lost 4 bases and the J gene lost 2 bases, with 15 bases spanning the gap. CDR3 length: 15 amino acids. In germline, CDR1 is MGHRA, CDR2 YSYEKL. CDR3 amino acids: CASSPVPRGTYEQYF. The CDR3 DNA follows: TGCGCCAGCAGCCCTGTCCCCCGGGGGACCTACGAGCAGTACTTC.

V is TRBV12-3 or TRBV12-4 and J is TRBJ1-5; 7 nucleotides match TRBD1. V lost 7 bases, J lost 4 bases, and 4 bases stayed unmatched. The CDR3 is 13 amino acids. CDR3 nucleotide sequence: TGTGCCAGCACCCGGGACAGTAATCAGCCCCAGCATTTT. The encoded protein is CASTRDSNQPQHF.

The chain links TRBV20-1 to TRBJ1-2; 7 bases align to TRBD1. Per germline, CDR1 DFQATT and CDR2 SNEGSKA (reference sequence). J was trimmed by 2 bases and V by 3 bases; bases with no gene match: 6. The CDR3 contains 14 residues. CDR3 protein: CSASRDRVNYGYTF. CDR3 sequence (DNA): TGCAGTGCTAGTAGGGACAGAGTGAACTATGGCTACACCTTC.

The rearrangement links TRBV5-1 to TRBJ1-4, with a possible D match to TRBD1 (5 bases). Germline lookup yields CDR1 SGHRS and CDR2 YFSETQ. CDR3 length equals 16 residues. Trimming removed 6 bases from V and 4 bases from J, with 19 bases in between. CDR3 sequence: CASTVGPGSDNEKLFF. In DNA form, the CDR3 reads TGCGCCAGCACCGTGGGCCCAGGGTCTGATAATGAAAAACTGTTTTTT.

J is TRBJ1-1 and V is TRBV18; 8 positions match TRBD1. Losses at the gene ends were 8 bases for V and 1 base for J; bases not matched to a gene: 6. The CDR3 spans 14 residues. CDR1 KGHSH and CDR2 LQKENI come from the germline V gene. CDR3 in DNA: TGTGCCAGCACCGGCGGGACAGGGAACACTGAAGCTTTCTTT. Its protein is CASTGGTGNTEAFF.

This clone appeared a single time. The rearrangement links TRBV29-1 to TRBJ1-1, with 10 bases that match TRBD1. With V trimmed by 4 bases and J by 5 bases, 4 bases remained unmatched. The CDR3 totals 13 residues. Per germline, CDR1 SQVTM and CDR2 ANQGSEA. The CDR3 loop is CSVGDRGGTEAFF. CDR3 DNA sequence: TGCAGCGTTGGGGACAGGGGAGGGACTGAAGCTTTCTTT.

The V gene is TRBV2, the J gene TRBJ2-1, with D possibly TRBD2 on 5 matching bases. Germline CDR1 SNHLY, CDR2 FYNNEI. Deletions cut 3 bases from V and 8 bases from J, with 23 bases between. This CDR3 has 17 amino acids. As DNA, the CDR3 is TGTGCCAGCAGTGATCTGGCTGTGGGTAGCGCCTGGGATGAGCAGTTCTTC. Protein sequence: CASSDLAVGSAWDEQFF.

This chain joins TRBV25-1 and TRBJ2-7; a weak D match, TRBD1 (6 bases). The CDR3 loop spans 14 amino acids. Germline CDR1 is MGHDK and CDR2 is SYGVNS. Trimming cost V 0 bases and J 2 bases, with 8 bases left between them. CDR3 DNA sequence: TGTGCCAGCAGTGAATATAGACAGGCCTACGAGCAGTACTTC. This codes for CASSEYRQAYEQYF.

The chain employs TRBV7-9 and TRBJ2-4; 7 positions agree with TRBD1. This CDR3 has 14 residues. J lost 3 bases, V lost 6 bases, and 5 bases had no gene match. CDR1 is SEHNR, CDR2 FQNEAQ, per germline (reference sequence). This CDR3 is CASSPRQGKNIQYF. In DNA, the CDR3 is TGTGCCAGCAGTCCCCGACAGGGCAAAAACATTCAGTACTTC.